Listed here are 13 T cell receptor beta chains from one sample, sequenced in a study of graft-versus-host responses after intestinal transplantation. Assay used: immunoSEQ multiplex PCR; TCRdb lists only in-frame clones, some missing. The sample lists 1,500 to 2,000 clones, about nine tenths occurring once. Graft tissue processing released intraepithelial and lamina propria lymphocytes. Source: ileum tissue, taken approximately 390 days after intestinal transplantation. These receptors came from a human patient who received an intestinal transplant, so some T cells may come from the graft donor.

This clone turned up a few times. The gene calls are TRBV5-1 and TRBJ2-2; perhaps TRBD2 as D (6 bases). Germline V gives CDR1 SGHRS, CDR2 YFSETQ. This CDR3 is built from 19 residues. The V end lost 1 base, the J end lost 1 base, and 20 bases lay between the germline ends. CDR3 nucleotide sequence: TGCGCCAGCAGCTTGAATTTCGGGTCGGGCGGGGTGAACACCGGGGAGCTGTTTTTT. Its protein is CASSLNFGSGGVNTGELFF.

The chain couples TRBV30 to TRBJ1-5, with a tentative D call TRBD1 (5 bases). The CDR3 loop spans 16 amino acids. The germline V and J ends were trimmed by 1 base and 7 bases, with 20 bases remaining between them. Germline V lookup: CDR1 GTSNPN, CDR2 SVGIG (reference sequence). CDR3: CAWSGHGGTGGQPQHF. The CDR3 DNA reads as TGTGCCTGGAGTGGCCACGGGGGGACGGGGGGACAGCCCCAGCATTTT.

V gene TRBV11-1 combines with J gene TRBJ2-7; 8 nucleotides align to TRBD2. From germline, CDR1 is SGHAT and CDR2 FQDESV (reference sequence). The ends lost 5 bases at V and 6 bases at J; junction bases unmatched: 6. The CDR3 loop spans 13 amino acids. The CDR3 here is CASSKREGIEQYF. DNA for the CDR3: TGTGCCAGCAGCAAACGGGAGGGCATCGAGCAGTACTTC.

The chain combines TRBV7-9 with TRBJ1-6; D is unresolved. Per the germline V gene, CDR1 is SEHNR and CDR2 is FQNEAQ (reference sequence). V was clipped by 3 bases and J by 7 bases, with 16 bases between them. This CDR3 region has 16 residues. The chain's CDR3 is CASSFPYGRGNSPLHF. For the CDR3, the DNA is TGTGCCAGCAGCTTCCCCTACGGACGGGGAAATTCACCCCTCCACTTT.

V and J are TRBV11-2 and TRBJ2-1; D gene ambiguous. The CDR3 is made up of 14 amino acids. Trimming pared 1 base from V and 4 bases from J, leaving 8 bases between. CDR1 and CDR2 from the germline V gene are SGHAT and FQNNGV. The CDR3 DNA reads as TGTGCCAGCAGCTTAGGTTGGGTATACAATGAGCAGTTCTTC. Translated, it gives CASSLGWVYNEQFF. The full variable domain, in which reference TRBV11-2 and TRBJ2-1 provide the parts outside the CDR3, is EAGVAQSPRYKIIEKRQSVAFWCNPISGHATLYWYQQILGQGPKLLIQFQNNGVVDDSQLPKDRFSAERLKGVDSTLKIQPAKLEDSAVYLCASSLGWVYNEQFFGPGTRLTVL.

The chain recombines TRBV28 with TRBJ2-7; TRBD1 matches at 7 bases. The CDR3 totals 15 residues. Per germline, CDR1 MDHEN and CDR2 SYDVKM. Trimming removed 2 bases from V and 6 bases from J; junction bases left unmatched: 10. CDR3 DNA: TGTGCCAGCAGTTTAGGGGACAGCCGACCGGGCGAGCAGTACTTC. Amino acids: CASSLGDSRPGEQYF.

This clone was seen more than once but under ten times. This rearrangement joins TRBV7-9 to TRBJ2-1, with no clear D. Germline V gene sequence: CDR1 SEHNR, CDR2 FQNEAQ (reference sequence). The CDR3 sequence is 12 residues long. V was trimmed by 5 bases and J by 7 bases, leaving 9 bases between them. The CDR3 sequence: CASSRSRNEQFF. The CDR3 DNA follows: TGTGCCAGCAGCCGTAGCCGGAATGAGCAGTTCTTC. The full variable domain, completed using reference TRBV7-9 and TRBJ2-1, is DTGVSQNPRHKITKRGQNVTFRCDPISEHNRLYWYRQTLGQGPEFLTYFQNEAQLEKSRLLSDRFSAERPKGSFSTLEIQRTEQGDSAMYLCASSRSRNEQFFGPGTRLTVL.

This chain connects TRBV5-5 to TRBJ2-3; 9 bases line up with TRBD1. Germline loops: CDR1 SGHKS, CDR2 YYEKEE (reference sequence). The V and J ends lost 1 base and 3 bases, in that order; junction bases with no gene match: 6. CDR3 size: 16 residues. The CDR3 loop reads CASSLNPTGGTDTQYF. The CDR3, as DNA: TGTGCCAGCAGCTTGAATCCGACAGGGGGGACAGATACGCAGTATTTT.

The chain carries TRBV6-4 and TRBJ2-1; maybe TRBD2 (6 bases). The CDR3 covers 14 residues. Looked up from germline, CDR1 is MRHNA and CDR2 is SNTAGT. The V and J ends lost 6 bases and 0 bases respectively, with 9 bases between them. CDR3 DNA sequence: TGTGCCAGCAGCCCTAGCGACTCCTACAATGAGCAGTTCTTC. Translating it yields CASSPSDSYNEQFF.

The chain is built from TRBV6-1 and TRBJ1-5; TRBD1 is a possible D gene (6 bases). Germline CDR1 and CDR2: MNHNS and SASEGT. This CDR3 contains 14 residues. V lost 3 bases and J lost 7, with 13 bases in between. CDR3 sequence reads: CASSDSGGGQPQHF. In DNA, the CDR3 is TGTGCCAGCAGTGACTCGGGGGGCGGCCAGCCCCAGCATTTT.

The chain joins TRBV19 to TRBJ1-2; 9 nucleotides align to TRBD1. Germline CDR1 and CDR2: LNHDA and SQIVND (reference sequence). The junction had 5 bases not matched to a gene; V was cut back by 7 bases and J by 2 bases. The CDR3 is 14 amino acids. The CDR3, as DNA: TGTGCCAGTACCGGGGACAGGGAGAACTATGGCTACACCTTC. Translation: CASTGDRENYGYTF.

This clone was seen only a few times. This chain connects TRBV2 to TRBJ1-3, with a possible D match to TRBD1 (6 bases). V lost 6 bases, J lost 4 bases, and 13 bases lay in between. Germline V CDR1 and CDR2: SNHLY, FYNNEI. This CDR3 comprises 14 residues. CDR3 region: CASSPTGNGNTIYF. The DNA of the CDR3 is TGTGCCAGCAGCCCCACAGGGAACGGAAACACCATATATTTT. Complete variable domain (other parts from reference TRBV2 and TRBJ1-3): EPEVTQTPSHQVTQMGQEVILRCVPISNHLYFYWYRQILGQKVEFLVSFYNNEISEKSEIFDDQFSVERPDGSNFTLKIRSTKLEDSAMYFCASSPTGNGNTIYFGEGSWLTVV.

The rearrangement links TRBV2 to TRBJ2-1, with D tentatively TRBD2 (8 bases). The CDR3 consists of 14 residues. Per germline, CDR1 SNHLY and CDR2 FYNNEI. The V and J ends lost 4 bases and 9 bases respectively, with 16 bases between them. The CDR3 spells CASSAGTRQGEQFF. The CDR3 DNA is TGTGCCAGCAGTGCCGGGACTAGACAGGGTGAGCAGTTCTTC.